The rows below give T cell receptor beta chains drawn from one sample of a study of T cell repertoires in cytomegalovirus infection. What these receptors recognize is not known. TCRdb analysed the reads with MiXCR anew, one entry per CDR3 protein. The sample lists approximately 1,000,000 distinct CDR3 sequences; roughly 31% were seen once. The sample in question was cultured CD8+ T cells from PBMCs, obtained from culture after CMV antigen stimulation. These receptors were collected from a human donor in good health (CMV status not recorded). Some clones in this sample may be carry-over from other donors' samples. Each CDR3 is given with its conserved first and last residue. The D gene is left open where the match is weak. A clone size is listed for some rows: how often the clone was seen (once, few, many), or a class if it is expanded.

clone_size d_call j_call cdr3_length v_call cdr3_nt cdr3_aa
many TRBD2 TRBJ2-3 17 TRBV7-6 TGTGCCAGCAGCTGGTCACCCCCAGCGGGGACCGGAGATACGCAGTATTTT CASSWSPPAGTGDTQYF
many TRBD2 TRBJ2-1 14 TRBV2 TGTGCCAGCAGGGGCGGGGGTTCCTACAATGAGCAGTTCTTC CASRGGGSYNEQFF
- TRBD1 TRBJ1-2 13 TRBV19 TGTGCCAGTGGGGCCAGGGGGCCGGATGGCTACACCTTC CASGARGPDGYTF
once - TRBJ2-1 14 TRBV7-9 TGTGCCAGCAGCTTAGAACAGGGCCACAATGAGCAGTTCTTC CASSLEQGHNEQFF
- - TRBJ1-6 15 TRBV4-1 TGCGCCAGCAGCCCGAAGGGAGCTCAGGCCTCACCCCTCCACTTT CASSPKGAQASPLHF
many TRBD2 TRBJ2-1 15 TRBV5-6 TGTGCCAGCAGCTTCACCCGCGGGGGAAGAAATGAGCAGTTCTTC CASSFTRGGRNEQFF
many - TRBJ1-5 17 TRBV7-2 TGTGCCAGCAGCTTAGCCTTATTCCCGCTTTCCAATCAGCCCCAGCATTTT CASSLALFPLSNQPQHF
many - TRBJ2-3 15 TRBV7-2 TGTGCCAGCAGCTTAGGCGGATATAGCACAGATACGCAGTATTTT CASSLGGYSTDTQYF
few - TRBJ2-5 14 TRBV7-9 TGTGCCAGCAGCGGCGGGTCGTTTCAAGAGACCCAGTACTTC CASSGGSFQETQYF
- - TRBJ1-2 13 TRBV12-3/TRBV12-4 TGTGCCAGCAGTTTAAGCAGGCAAGGTGGCTACACCTTC CASSLSRQGGYTF
many - TRBJ2-1 16 TRBV7-2 TGTGCCAGCAGCTTAGGTGGACGGATTTCCTACAATGAGCAGTTCTTC CASSLGGRISYNEQFF
few - TRBJ2-6 17 TRBV9 TGTGCCAGCAGCGAAAGACAGGCGCACGCGGGGGCCAACGTCCTGACTTTC CASSERQAHAGANVLTF
many TRBD1 TRBJ1-2 14 TRBV11-1 TGTGCCAGCAGCTCCGGGACAGGGTACTATGGCTACACCTTC CASSSGTGYYGYTF
- TRBD1 TRBJ1-2 15 TRBV6-6 TGTGCCAGCAGTTACGTGGCAGGGGGAAACTATGGCTACACCTTC CASSYVAGGNYGYTF
- - TRBJ2-2 15 TRBV6-1 TGTGCCAGCAGTGATCGGGACCTCTTCACCGGGGAGCTGTTTTTT CASSDRDLFTGELFF
once TRBD1 TRBJ2-7 15 TRBV5-1 TGCGCCAGCAGCTTGACAGGGGGAGACCTCTACGAGCAGTACTTC CASSLTGGDLYEQYF
- TRBD1 TRBJ2-7 15 TRBV6-1 TGTGCCAGCAGTTTTACAGGGGTAGGCTCCTACGAGCAGTACTTC CASSFTGVGSYEQYF
few - TRBJ2-3 15 TRBV7-6 TGTGCCAGCAGCCCCAGCTGGGGAAGTGCAGATACGCAGTATTTT CASSPSWGSADTQYF
- TRBD1 TRBJ1-1 12 TRBV10-3 TGTGCCGCCCGGGACAGGGGCACTGAAGCTTTCTTT CAARDRGTEAFF
- - TRBJ2-5 14 TRBV20-1 TGCAGTGCTTCCCAAGGAGGGGGCCGGGAGACCCAGTACTTC CSASQGGGRETQYF
few - TRBJ2-3 14 TRBV7-6 TGTGCCAGCAGCTTTAAGGGGGAGTGGGATACGCAGTATTTT CASSFKGEWDTQYF
- TRBD2 TRBJ2-7 15 TRBV7-9 TGTGCCAGCAGCTCGACCGCGGATACTAGCGACGAGCAGTACTTC CASSSTADTSDEQYF
- - TRBJ2-7 14 TRBV20-1 TGCAGTGCTACCGGCGAAAATAGGGGCTACGAGCAGTACTTC CSATGENRGYEQYF
few - TRBJ2-5 14 TRBV28 TGTGCCAGCAGGGTAGCGGTCTACCAAGAGACCCAGTACTTC CASRVAVYQETQYF
- TRBD2 TRBJ2-3 15 TRBV12-3/TRBV12-4 TGTGCCAGCAGCTACACTAGCGGGCAAATAGATACGCAGTATTTT CASSYTSGQIDTQYF
- - TRBJ1-5 14 TRBV28 TGTGCCAGCAGTTTTCGCAGGGGTGATCAGCCCCAGCATTTT CASSFRRGDQPQHF
few - TRBJ1-5 18 TRBV19 TGTGCCAGTAGTCCTATGATCCGGAACAGGGTTGGAAATCAGCCCCAGCATTTT CASSPMIRNRVGNQPQHF
- - TRBJ2-1 14 TRBV19 TGTGCCAGTAGTCCTCGGGACAACTACAATGAGCAGTTCTTC CASSPRDNYNEQFF
many - TRBJ1-1 18 TRBV18 TGTGCCAGCTCACCAGCTACGGGGGCGTCCCGTCAGAACACTGAAGCTTTCTTT CASSPATGASRQNTEAFF
- - TRBJ2-5 13 TRBV7-6 TGTGCCAGCAGCCCATCGTCCCAAGAGACCCAGTACTTC CASSPSSQETQYF
- TRBD1 TRBJ1-6 16 TRBV4-1 TGCGCCAGCAGCCAGGAACAGGGGGCCTATGGTTCACCCCTCCACTTT CASSQEQGAYGSPLHF
once - TRBJ2-3 16 TRBV6-2/TRBV6-3 TGTGCCAGCAGTTTAACGCAAGGAGGAAGCAATCAGCCCCAGTATTTT CASSLTQGGSNQPQYF
many - TRBJ1-1 14 TRBV7-9 TGTGCCAGCAGGCACCCCGGGGGTGGTACTGAAGCTTTCTTT CASRHPGGGTEAFF
few - TRBJ2-5 14 TRBV24-1 TGTGCCACCAGTGATTCAAAGTACCAAGAGACCCAGTACTTC CATSDSKYQETQYF
- TRBD2 TRBJ2-1 16 TRBV9 TGTGCCAGCAGCACCCCGACTAGCGGGGGGTCTAATGAGCAGTTCTTC CASSTPTSGGSNEQFF
few - TRBJ1-2 14 TRBV7-8 TGTGCCAGCAGCTTTACTACAATCGGTGGGGGCTACACCTTC CASSFTTIGGGYTF
- TRBD2 TRBJ2-3 15 TRBV6-1 TGTGCCAGCAGTGAACCTAGCGGGGGGACAGATACGCAGTATTTT CASSEPSGGTDTQYF
few - TRBJ2-2 15 TRBV7-2 TGTGCCAGCAGCTTCTTCGGGGGGCTCACCGGGGAGCTGTTTTTT CASSFFGGLTGELFF
- TRBD1 TRBJ2-1 15 TRBV6-6 TGTGCCAGCAGTTACTCAGACAGGGTATCGAATGAGCAGTTCTTC CASSYSDRVSNEQFF
- - TRBJ2-5 13 TRBV7-6 TGTGCCAGCAGCTTAGATTTGGAGGGGACCCAGTACTTC CASSLDLEGTQYF
- TRBD1 TRBJ2-5 17 TRBV4-1 TGCGCCAGCAGCCAAGGAAAGGACAGGGGGCCGAAAGAGACCCAGTACTTC CASSQGKDRGPKETQYF
few TRBD1 TRBJ1-1 14 TRBV19 TGTGCCAGTACCGTGACAGGGGGGAACACTGAAGCTTTCTTT CASTVTGGNTEAFF
few TRBD1 TRBJ1-2 14 TRBV13 TGTGCCAGCATGCACCAGGGGGCTAACTATGGCTACACCTTC CASMHQGANYGYTF
many - TRBJ2-5 14 TRBV11-2 TGTGCCAGCAGCTTGAGGGTGGGTCAAGAGACCCAGTACTTC CASSLRVGQETQYF
- TRBD1 TRBJ1-2 17 TRBV28 TGTGCCACCCACTTTGGGGGGGCAGGGGGAGACCTACATGGCTACACCTTC CATHFGGAGGDLHGYTF
- - TRBJ1-2 13 TRBV6-4 TGTGCCAGCAGTGAAGAGGGAGGCTATGGCTACACCTTC CASSEEGGYGYTF
- TRBD1 TRBJ2-2 19 TRBV6-2/TRBV6-3 TGTGCCAGCAGTTACCGGGATACTACGACAGGGTCGAGTCCCGGGGAGCTGTTTTTT CASSYRDTTTGSSPGELFF
- - TRBJ1-2 18 TRBV6-5 TGTGCCAGCAGACGCATACCCCTGACCGATTGGGAAAACTATGGCTACACCTTC CASRRIPLTDWENYGYTF
- - TRBJ2-2 15 TRBV6-1 TGTGCCAGCAGCTCAGGGGTCGGGTACACCGGGGAGCTGTTTTTT CASSSGVGYTGELFF
few - TRBJ2-3 13 TRBV12-3/TRBV12-4 TGTGCCAGCAGTTCCGGGACAAAGGATACCCAGTATTTT CASSSGTKDTQYF
many - TRBJ2-2 16 TRBV7-2 TGTGCCAGCAGCTTAGGATACACAGTGAACACCGGGGAGCTGTTTTTT CASSLGYTVNTGELFF
- TRBD2 TRBJ2-2 17 TRBV7-6 TGTGCCAGCAGACTCCTACAAGCGGGGGCCAACACCGGGGAGCTGTTTTTT CASRLLQAGANTGELFF
many - TRBJ1-1 14 TRBV7-6 TGTGCCAGCAGCTTAGGTCCGACGAACACTGAAGCTTTCTTT CASSLGPTNTEAFF
few - TRBJ2-3 15 TRBV7-2 TGTGCCAGCAGCTTGATAACCGGTAGCACAGATACGCAGTATTTT CASSLITGSTDTQYF
- TRBD1 TRBJ1-2 14 TRBV2 TGTACCAGCAGCACAGGGGCAAAAAGGAATGGCTACACCTTC CTSSTGAKRNGYTF